The clone carrying this T cell receptor beta chain has just a few counts. No antigen is known for it. Expressed TCRB transcripts were sequenced, since all the RNA that had been isolated was reverse transcribed. Sequencing used immunoSEQ multiplex PCR; TCRdb keeps in-frame clones, though not all of them. The data contain around 310,000 clones, approximately 13% of them seen just once; the ten biggest clones take up 0.015%. The sample is drawn from a study of beta chain features in type 1 diabetes. Background on the study: Healthy donors and patients showed comparable age, gender and cell yields.

Over 95% purity was reached by all sorted populations. General study points: When Type 1 diabetes patients were examined, their TCRB CDR3s proved moderately but significantly shorter in all four CD4+ subsets. The study found fewer insertions and more deletions at VDJ junctions in type 1 diabetes patients. An over-representation of cells with high TCR expression could result from cDNA sequencing.

Germline V lookup: CDR1 SGHDT, CDR2 YYEEEE. CDR3 length: 14 amino acids. Losses at the gene ends were 2 bases for V and 1 base for J; bases not matched to a gene: 3. The clonotype originates from a woman younger than 30 with type 1 diabetes. The chain carries TRBV5-6 and TRBJ2-7; 7 bases line up with TRBD1. Specimen: naive CD4+ T cells from blood. CDR3 nucleotide sequence: TGTGCCAGCAGCTTTCAGACAGGGTCCTACGAGCAGTACGTC. Translated: CASSFQTGSYEQYV.